Below, one T cell receptor beta chain is given with its context. The antigen is undetermined. Compared with germline, one end of the junction differs, possibly owing to a read error. The use of a sample-barcoded 5' primer and a J-beta primer mix characterized a second PCR of about 7 to 12 cycles. TCRdb redid the calling of the 5' RACE reads with MiXCR, one entry per CDR3 protein. The sample gives 800,000 to 950,000 distinct CDR3 sequences, under 40% of which show up once; roughly 13% is in the top ten. The data are from a study of blood T cells in healthy people across ages. General study results and limits: Diversity was higher, and naive CD4+ cells more numerous, in long-lived donors than in aged donors.

Looked up from germline, CDR1 is MNHNS and CDR2 is SASEGT. The CDR3 is 15 residues long. Isolation yielded PBMCs, at least 6.5 million per sample, in every case. Sequencing was carried out using blood. The chain combines TRBV6-1 with TRBJ2-4; TRBD1 is a possible D gene (5 bases). The J call may be wrong; the DNA end is better matched by TRBJ2-7. The receptor's source is a young man in good health. The CDR3 spells CANSEANHRRYEQYF. CDR3 DNA sequence: TGTGCCAACAGTGAAGCGAATCACAGGCGCTACGAGCAGTACTTC.